This paragraph reports one T cell receptor beta chain. Its antigen is unidentified. Clones were sequenced by immunoSEQ multiplex PCR, and TCRdb holds only the in-frame ones, with some missing. This table holds 30,000 to 35,000 clones, 85% to 90% found once. Time point described: week 11, during vaccination. Topical imiquimod was applied with each vaccine dose, which held 300 ug of mutant IDH1 20-mer peptide. This CDR3 contains 12 residues. The germline CDR1 and CDR2 sequences are SGHDT and YYEEEE. With 7 bases clipped from V and 5 bases from J, the junction kept 2 bases outside the gene matches. This sample is part of a study of a mutant IDH1 vaccine in newly diagnosed glioma. Study-level information: Vaccination started 4-6 weeks after radiotherapy alone, or with temozolomide cycles.

The genes are TRBV5-6 and TRBJ1-2; 10 positions match TRBD1. The sequencing used PBMCs, collected from a glioma patient whose treatment included an IDH1 peptide vaccine. The sequence was obtained from a man between 18 and 29 years old with glioma. CDR3 DNA sequence: TGTGCCAGCCTGGACAGGGGGTATGGCTACACCTTC. This encodes CASLDRGYGYTF. Full variable domain (outside the CDR3, taken from reference TRBV5-6 and TRBJ1-2): DAGVTQSPTHLIKTRGQQVTLRCSPKSGHDTVSWYQQALGQGPQFIFQYYEEEERQRGNFPDRFSGHQFPNYSSELNVNALLLGDSALYLCASLDRGYGYTFGSGTRLTVV.